The TCR beta chain under discussion was sequenced for a study of spatial heterogeneity in lung cancer. TCRdb itself ran the 5' RACE reads through MiXCR, one entry per CDR3 protein. The profile shows some 10,000 distinct CDR3 sequences, about a fifth of them singletons. Per germline, CDR1 SGHRS and CDR2 YFSETQ. Trimming removed 2 bases at V and 0 bases at J, with 8 bases between. The CDR3 extends over 15 amino acids. This clonotype came up a few times. Time point defined: blood at routine non-recurrence follow-up after resection. This receptor was obtained from a male donor with early-stage non-small cell lung cancer. The chain combines TRBV5-1 with TRBJ2-2; D is unclear. Sequenced material: PBMCs, taken at follow-up. The CDR3 nucleotides read TGCGCCAGCAGCTTAGGGTCGGCGAACACCGGGGAGCTGTTTTTT. Protein sequence: CASSLGSANTGELFF.